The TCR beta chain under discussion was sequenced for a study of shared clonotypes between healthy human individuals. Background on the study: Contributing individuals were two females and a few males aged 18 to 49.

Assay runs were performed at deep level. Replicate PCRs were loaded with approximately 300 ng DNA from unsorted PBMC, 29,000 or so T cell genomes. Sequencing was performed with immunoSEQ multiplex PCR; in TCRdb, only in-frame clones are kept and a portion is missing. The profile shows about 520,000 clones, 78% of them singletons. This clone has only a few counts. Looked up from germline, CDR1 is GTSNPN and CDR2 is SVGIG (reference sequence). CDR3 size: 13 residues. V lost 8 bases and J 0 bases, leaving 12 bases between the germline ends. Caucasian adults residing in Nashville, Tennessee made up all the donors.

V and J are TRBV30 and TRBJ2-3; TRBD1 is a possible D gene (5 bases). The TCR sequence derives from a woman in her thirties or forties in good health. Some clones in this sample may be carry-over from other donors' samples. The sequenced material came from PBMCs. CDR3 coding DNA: TGTGCCCTTTTGCAGGGCAGCACAGATACGCAGTATTTT. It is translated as CALLQGSTDTQYF.